A single sample is the source of the 19 T cell receptor beta chains below, sequenced in a study of T cell repertoires in cytomegalovirus infection. Their antigens remain unidentified. MiXCR was run by TCRdb on the reads, yielding one entry per CDR3 protein. The table records nearly 700,000 distinct CDR3 sequences, around a third of them present only once. The source was cultured PBMCs, collected from culture after CMV antigen stimulation. Receptors were obtained from a human donor in good health (CMV status not recorded). Some clones in this sample may be carry-over from other donors' samples.

The chain recombines TRBV27 with TRBJ1-2; D not resolved. This CDR3 region has 15 residues. The germline V gene has CDR1 MNHEY and CDR2 SMNVEV (reference sequence). Trimming cost V 5 bases and J 5 bases, with 18 bases left between them. The CDR3 is CASSPGHTYPYGYTF. CDR3 coding DNA: TGTGCCAGCAGTCCTGGCCACACATATCCTTATGGCTACACCTTC.

There are a few counts of this clonotype. The gene calls are TRBV19 and TRBJ2-1; 11 bases fit TRBD2. This CDR3 comprises 16 residues. Trimming removed 4 bases from V and 4 bases from J; junction bases left unmatched: 6. Per the germline V gene, CDR1 is LNHDA and CDR2 is SQIVND (reference sequence). For the CDR3, the DNA is TGTGCCAGTAGTAAGACTAGCGGGGACTATTACAATGAGCAGTTCTTC. This gives the protein CASSKTSGDYYNEQFF.

J is TRBJ1-5 and V is TRBV6-2 or TRBV6-3; 12 bases are a match to TRBD1. Per the germline V gene, CDR1 is MNHEY and CDR2 is SVGEGT. The trim removed 8 bases at V and 6 bases at J, leaving 5 bases unmatched. The CDR3 contains 14 residues. The CDR3 protein is CASAGTGGSQPQHF. The CDR3 DNA reads as TGTGCCAGCGCCGGGACAGGGGGCAGTCAGCCCCAGCATTTT.

The chain is built from TRBV7-6 and TRBJ1-1; 8 positions match TRBD1. Trimming cost V 0 bases and J 6 bases; bases outside gene matches: 15. Germline V gene lookup returns CDR1 SGHVS and CDR2 FNYEAQ. The CDR3 runs 18 residues. CDR3 bases: TGTGCCAGCAGCTTAGCTCGACAGGGGCCCCGAGATGGACCTGAAGCTTTCTTT. It codes for CASSLARQGPRDGPEAFF.

The V and J genes are TRBV10-3 and TRBJ2-3; 8 positions agree with TRBD1. The CDR3 has 16 amino acids. Germline loops: CDR1 ENHRY, CDR2 SYGVKD. With V trimmed by 4 bases and J by 4 bases, 10 bases remained unmatched. This chain's CDR3 is CAISGQGSPPADTQYF. CDR3 nucleotides: TGTGCCATCAGTGGACAGGGGAGTCCCCCGGCAGATACGCAGTATTTT.

The rearrangement links TRBV6-8 to TRBJ1-2; TRBD1 might be the D (6 bases). Germline CDR1 and CDR2: MNHGY and SAAAGT. Trimming removed 5 bases from V and 7 bases from J, with 20 bases in between. The CDR3 consists of 15 residues. CDR3 residues: CASSNPGQLSSGYTF. The CDR3 nucleotides are TGTGCCAGCAGTAATCCAGGACAGCTATCCTCTGGCTACACCTTC.

The rearrangement uses TRBV10-3 and TRBJ2-5, with 8 nucleotides matching TRBD2. Germline-derived CDR1 and CDR2 are ENHRY and SYGVKD. Trimming at V came to 6 bases and at J to 9 bases, leaving 12 bases not matched to a gene. The CDR3 runs to 14 residues. The DNA of the CDR3 is TGTGCCATCAGCCCACTAGCGGACCCCATGGCCCAGTACTTC. Residues: CAISPLADPMAQYF.

This chain uses TRBV12-3 or TRBV12-4 with TRBJ1-4; 8 bases align to TRBD1. Trimming removed 5 bases from V and 6 bases from J; junction bases left unmatched: 5. The CDR3 totals 14 residues. As DNA, the CDR3 is TGTGCCAGCAGTGCAGGGGGCGCGGATGAAAAACTGTTTTTT. Amino acids: CASSAGGADEKLFF.

This sequence joins TRBV28 and TRBJ2-7; D gene unclear. Germline CDR1 is MDHEN and CDR2 is SYDVKM. The V end was cut by 1 base, the J end by 7 bases, with 5 bases between. This CDR3 contains 11 residues. CDR3 sequence: CASSLSNEQYF. CDR3 DNA: TGTGCCAGCAGTTTATCTAATGAGCAGTACTTC.

A few counts support this clonotype. The V gene is TRBV4-1, the J gene TRBJ2-3, with D hard to call. This CDR3 is 15 amino acids long. V was cut by 0 bases and J by 2 bases, with 9 bases left in between. Germline lookup yields CDR1 MGHRA and CDR2 YSYEKL. The CDR3 DNA reads as TGCGCCAGCAGCCAAGAGCGGTTAGCCACAGATACGCAGTATTTT. This gives the protein CASSQERLATDTQYF.

The CDR3 region is CAIGSFRETQYF. The DNA of the CDR3 is TGTGCCATCGGATCGTTTAGGGAGACCCAGTACTTC. The rearrangement links TRBV10-3 to TRBJ2-5; no clear D. Germline loops: CDR1 ENHRY, CDR2 SYGVKD. This CDR3 has 12 residues. The germline V and J ends were trimmed by 8 bases and 5 bases, with 12 bases remaining between them.

This sequence joins TRBV2 and TRBJ2-7, with 12 bases fitting TRBD2. Germline V gene data show CDR1 as SNHLY and CDR2 as FYNNEI. Trimming removed 7 bases from V and 2 bases from J; junction bases left unmatched: 3. The length of the CDR3 is 14 residues. In nucleotides, the CDR3 is TGTGCCAGCACCCGACTAGCGGGAGCCTACGAGCAGTACTTC. Residues: CASTRLAGAYEQYF.

This clonotype was picked up a small number of times. The chain uses TRBV20-1 and TRBJ2-7, with D unclear. The CDR3 covers 13 residues. V lost 6 bases and J 0 bases, leaving 12 bases between the germline ends. Germline assignment: CDR1 DFQATT and CDR2 SNEGSKA (reference sequence). The CDR3 spells CSALPRSSYEQYF. DNA for the CDR3: TGCAGTGCACTACCTCGGAGCTCCTACGAGCAGTACTTC.

This clonotype has ten or more counts. The chain combines TRBV7-6 with TRBJ2-5; D call uncertain. The V gene's germline CDR1 is SGHVS and CDR2 FNYEAQ. The CDR3 covers 13 residues. Trimming pared 5 bases from V and 1 base from J, leaving 8 bases between. This CDR3 reads CASSNRAQETQYF. The CDR3 DNA sequence: TGTGCCAGCAGCAACAGAGCCCAAGAGACCCAGTACTTC.

The gene calls are TRBV29-1 and TRBJ2-3; D is perhaps TRBD2 (5 bases). V was shortened by 5 bases and J by 2 bases, with 11 bases between the two germline ends. This CDR3 comprises 13 residues. CDR1 and CDR2 from the germline V gene are SQVTM and ANQGSEA. The CDR3 nucleotides read TGCAGCGTTAGGAGGAAACTCACAGATACGCAGTATTTT. It is translated as CSVRRKLTDTQYF.

This clonotype was picked up a small number of times. This chain uses TRBV7-2 with TRBJ2-5, with D tentatively TRBD1 (5 bases). V dropped 7 bases and J dropped 2 bases, with 20 bases sitting between them. Germline assignment: CDR1 SGHTA and CDR2 FQGNSA. The CDR3 is 16 amino acids. The CDR3 spells CASTLRAWTFQETQYF. Written as DNA, the CDR3 is TGTGCCAGCACCCTGAGAGCCTGGACATTTCAAGAGACCCAGTACTTC.

With regard to this clonotype: Just one base apart from a much larger clone, this may be a read error. This rearrangement joins TRBV7-9 to TRBJ1-1; D not resolved. V lost 2 bases, J lost 3 bases, and 7 bases lay in between. From germline, CDR1 is SEHNR and CDR2 FQNEAQ (reference sequence). This CDR3 has 13 residues. CDR3 in DNA: TGTGCCAGCAGCTTACAGGAGGACACTGAAGCTTTCTTT. The encoded protein is CASSLQEDTEAFF.

This clonotype was found many times. The rearrangement links TRBV7-8 to TRBJ2-5; the D is unclear. Germline V gene data show CDR1 as SGHVS and CDR2 as FQNEAQ. With 0 bases removed from V and 7 bases from J, the gap between germline ends came to 12 bases. The CDR3 has 14 residues. CDR3 amino acids: CASSLAWSDATQYF. The CDR3 DNA is TGTGCCAGCAGCTTAGCGTGGTCGGACGCGACCCAGTACTTC.

This clonotype has more than one count but fewer than ten. The V gene is TRBV10-3, the J gene TRBJ2-1, with D possibly being TRBD2 (6 bases). CDR1 is ENHRY, CDR2 SYGVKD, per germline. This CDR3 comprises 16 residues. V lost 0 bases to trimming and J lost 4 bases, with 13 bases between them. CDR3: CAISESRGGLYNEQFF. The CDR3 coding sequence is TGTGCCATCAGTGAGTCGCGGGGTGGCCTTTACAATGAGCAGTTCTTC.